The 27 T cell receptor beta chains given below trace back to one sample, sequenced in a study of blood T cells in healthy people across ages. A second PCR, run for about 6 to 12 cycles, used a sample-barcoded 5' primer plus a J-beta primer mix. MiXCR, applied by TCRdb to the 5' RACE reads, yields one record per CDR3 protein. The sample yields 800,000 to 950,000 distinct CDR3 sequences, roughly 52% seen once. Sequencing used blood. These receptors all stem from a man aged 25-40 years in good health.

This clonotype was observed once. The junction departs from germline at one end; a sequencing error may be responsible. The rearrangement uses TRBV7-9 and TRBJ2-7; D is uncertain. This CDR3 is 16 amino acids long. The germline V gene encodes CDR1 SEHNR and CDR2 FQNEAQ (reference sequence). The CDR3, as DNA: TGTGCCGGCAGCCCGCCCCCGCCAGGCAATTCCTACGAGCAGTACTTC. Its translation is CAGSPPPPGNSYEQYF.

This chain joins TRBV27 and TRBJ2-7, with D possibly called TRBD1 or TRBD2 (6 bases each). This CDR3 is 14 amino acids long. Trimming cost V 1 base and J 7 bases, with 14 bases left between them. CDR1 is MNHEY, CDR2 SMNVEV, per germline (reference sequence). CDR3 residues: CASSLWGAENEQYF. In DNA, the CDR3 is TGTGCCAGCAGTTTATGGGGGGCAGAGAATGAGCAGTACTTC.

The chain combines TRBV3-1 with TRBJ2-2; tentative D call: TRBD1 (6 bases). Germline V gives CDR1 LGHDT, CDR2 YNNKEL (reference sequence). V was pared by 5 bases and J by 6 bases, with 13 bases between. This CDR3 spans 14 amino acids. CDR3 sequence: CASSFKQGSGELFF. CDR3 DNA: TGTGCCAGCAGCTTCAAACAGGGATCCGGGGAGCTGTTTTTT.

The chain recombines TRBV2 with TRBJ2-5; D call uncertain. The CDR3 has 10 residues. Looked up from germline, CDR1 is SNHLY and CDR2 is FYNNEI. The CDR3 DNA is TGTGACCCGGGCCAAGAGACCCAGTACTTC. Its translation is CDPGQETQYF.

The V and J genes are TRBV12-3 or TRBV12-4 and TRBJ1-6; D is ambiguous. V lost 1 base and J lost 13, with 8 bases in between. The CDR3 covers 12 residues. The CDR3: CASSLVVSPLHF. The CDR3 DNA sequence: TGTGCCAGCAGTTTAGTCGTCAGTCCCCTCCACTTT.

This clonotype showed up just once. The chain links TRBV20-1 to TRBJ2-5, with unresolved D. V was trimmed by 5 bases and J by 5 bases, leaving 6 bases between them. Germline lookup yields CDR1 DFQATT and CDR2 SNEGSKA (reference sequence). The CDR3 sequence is 10 residues long. In nucleotides, the CDR3 is TGCAGTGCTCTGTGGGAGACCCAGTACTTC. Translating it yields CSALWETQYF.

This clonotype was picked up one time. The chain links TRBV10-3 to TRBJ2-1; D is unclear. The V gene's germline CDR1 is ENHRY and CDR2 SYGVKD. Trimming removed 6 bases from V and 10 bases from J, with 10 bases in between. The CDR3 extends over 11 amino acids. The CDR3 DNA sequence: TGTGCCATCAGCCAAGGCTACGAGCAGTTCTTC. Translating gives CAISQGYEQFF.

V usage is TRBV5-1 and J usage is TRBJ2-1; TRBD2 matches 14 bases. Trimming at V came to 6 bases and at J to 7 bases, leaving 9 bases not matched to a gene. Germline V gives CDR1 SGHRS, CDR2 YFSETQ. The CDR3 is 16 residues long. The CDR3 nucleotides read TGCGCCAGCATTCCGATGACTAGCGGGGGGGCTAATGAGCAGTTCTTC. Protein product: CASIPMTSGGANEQFF.

V usage is TRBV11-3 and J usage is TRBJ2-4; D not certain. The V gene's germline CDR1 is SGHNT and CDR2 YENEEA. CDR3 length: 12 residues. The V gene lost 5 bases and the J gene lost 3 bases, with 5 bases spanning the gap. The CDR3 region is CASSPGKNIQYF. The CDR3 DNA reads as TGTGCCAGCAGCCCGGGCAAAAACATTCAGTACTTC. The full variable domain, completed using reference TRBV11-3 and TRBJ2-4, is EAGVVQSPRYKIIEKKQPVAFWCNPISGHNTLYWYLQNLGQGPELLIRYENEEAVDDSQLPKDRFSAERLKGVDSTLKIQPAELGDSAVYLCASSPGKNIQYFGAGTRLSVL.

The table lists this clonotype with many counts. The V call is TRBV7-9, the J call TRBJ2-4, with D possibly matching TRBD2 (5 bases). The germline gives CDR1 SEHNR, CDR2 FQNEAQ (reference sequence). The V end lost 5 bases, the J end lost 12 bases, and 11 bases lay between the germline ends. This CDR3 has 11 amino acids. Here the CDR3 reads CASSPREGQYF. CDR3 bases: TGTGCCAGCAGCCCCCGCGAGGGTCAGTACTTC.

The chain carries TRBV5-6 and TRBJ1-2, with TRBD1 identical over 11 bases. The V gene's germline CDR1 is SGHDT and CDR2 YYEEEE. V dropped 6 bases and J dropped 4; count of bases not matched to a gene: 8. This CDR3 contains 15 residues. The CDR3 here is CASTWDRGKSYGYTF. In DNA, the CDR3 is TGTGCCAGCACCTGGGACAGGGGGAAAAGCTATGGCTACACCTTC. Variable domain in full (rest from reference TRBV5-6 and TRBJ1-2): DAGVTQSPTHLIKTRGQQVTLRCSPKSGHDTVSWYQQALGQGPQFIFQYYEEEERQRGNFPDRFSGHQFPNYSSELNVNALLLGDSALYLCASTWDRGKSYGYTFGSGTRLTVV.

In its sample, this clonotype was seen many times. The chain combines TRBV6-6 with TRBJ2-7, with D perhaps TRBD1 (6 bases). The ends were cut back, 6 bases at V and 2 bases at J, with 14 bases in the middle. The germline gives CDR1 MNHNY, CDR2 SVGAGI (reference sequence). This CDR3 is 14 amino acids long. The CDR3 region has the DNA TGTGCCAGCAGATCAGGGGTCGGGCCCTACGAGCAGTACTTC. The encoded protein is CASRSGVGPYEQYF.

This clonotype was seen more than once but under ten times. The chain combines TRBV9 with TRBJ1-4, with 7 bases matching TRBD1. J gave up 6 bases and V 5 bases, and 7 bases lay outside the gene matches. CDR3 length: 14 residues. Germline CDR1 is SGDLS and CDR2 is YYNGEE. This CDR3 is CASSLRQGYEKLFF. In DNA, the CDR3 is TGTGCCAGCAGTCTACGACAGGGTTATGAAAAACTGTTTTTT. Together with reference TRBV9 and TRBJ1-4, the CDR3 gives the full variable domain: DSGVTQTPKHLITATGQRVTLRCSPRSGDLSVYWYQQSLDQGLQFLIQYYNGEERAKGNILERFSAQQFPDLHSELNLSSLELGDSALYFCASSLRQGYEKLFFGSGTQLSVL.

This clonotype has only a few counts. This chain links TRBV12-5 with TRBJ2-1; 9 bases fit TRBD2. The CDR3 contains 14 residues. The germline V gene has CDR1 LGHNT and CDR2 FRNRAP. Germline trimming cut 6 bases from V and 10 bases from J; bases unmatched to any gene: 10. CDR3 loop: CASGLGLALSEQFF. CDR3 DNA: TGTGCTAGTGGCCTCGGACTAGCGTTGAGCGAGCAGTTCTTC.

This clonotype was seen a handful of times. V gene TRBV7-9 combines with J gene TRBJ2-1; D is perhaps TRBD1 (5 bases). With 4 bases removed from V and 5 bases from J, the gap between germline ends came to 15 bases. The CDR3 spans 15 residues. In germline, CDR1 is SEHNR, CDR2 FQNEAQ (reference sequence). The CDR3 sequence is CASSSGFWANNEQFF. CDR3 sequence (DNA): TGTGCCAGCAGCTCAGGGTTTTGGGCCAACAATGAGCAGTTCTTC.

With respect to this clonotype: The junction shows a germline mismatch at one end, possibly a read error. The rearrangement joins TRBV5-4 to TRBJ2-7, with TRBD2 matching 7 bases. The CDR3 is 14 residues long. Germline V CDR1 and CDR2: SGHNT, YYREEE (reference sequence). The CDR3 nucleotides are TGTGCCGGCAGCACAGCGGGGATTACCTACGAGCAGTACTTC. Translated, it gives CAGSTAGITYEQYF.

This clonotype was counted only a few times. The chain recombines TRBV6-6 with TRBJ1-2; D is perhaps TRBD1 (5 bases). The germline V gene has CDR1 MNHNY and CDR2 SVGAGI (reference sequence). V lost 5 bases and J lost 3, with 13 bases in between. The CDR3 has 14 amino acids. CDR3 in amino acids: CASSPSGGDYGYTF. The CDR3 DNA is TGTGCCAGCAGTCCCTCGGGGGGAGACTATGGCTACACCTTC.

The chain recombines TRBV7-2 with TRBJ1-2; TRBD1 aligns across 10 bases. J lost 4 bases, V lost 5 bases, and 4 bases had no gene match. CDR3 size: 14 residues. CDR1 and CDR2 (germline): SGHTA, FQGNSA. CDR3 in amino acids: CASSGQGGIYGYTF. In DNA form, the CDR3 reads TGTGCCAGCAGCGGACAGGGGGGCATCTATGGCTACACCTTC.

The chain carries TRBV6-5 and TRBJ1-2, with 8 bases lining up with TRBD1. This CDR3 is built from 14 residues. J gave up 2 bases and V 4 bases, and 3 bases lay outside the gene matches. Germline V gene sequence: CDR1 MNHEY, CDR2 SVGAGI. The CDR3 sequence is CASSWTGINYGYTF. The CDR3 coding sequence is TGTGCCAGCAGTTGGACAGGGATAAACTATGGCTACACCTTC.

Turning to this clonotype: One end of the junction is discordant with germline, which a read error may explain. This chain joins TRBV4-3 and TRBJ1-5; D is ambiguous. Germline V CDR1 and CDR2: LGHNA, YSLEER. The CDR3 covers 15 residues. The CDR3 nucleotides read TGCGCCAGCAGCCAAGATTATAGTAGCAATCAGCTCCAGCATTTT. Residues: CASSQDYSSNQLQHF.

This clonotype was seen only a few times. The chain couples TRBV3-1 to TRBJ1-2, with 9 bases identical to TRBD1. Per germline, CDR1 LGHDT and CDR2 YNNKEL (reference sequence). V lost 0 bases and J lost 8; bases outside the gene matches: 4. The CDR3 has 14 residues. CDR3 bases: TGTGCCAGCAGCCAAGACCTAACAGGGGGCGGCTACACCTTC. This codes for CASSQDLTGGGYTF.

There are a few counts of this clonotype. The chain joins TRBV4-2 to TRBJ2-7, with unresolved D. V lost 4 bases and J 5 bases, leaving 12 bases between the germline ends. Per germline, CDR1 LGHNA and CDR2 YNFKEQ. The length of the CDR3 is 13 residues. The CDR3 loop reads CASSPTLSHEQYF. CDR3 DNA: TGTGCCAGCAGCCCCACTCTATCCCACGAGCAGTACTTC.

The chain is built from TRBV6-5 and TRBJ2-3; 7 bases align to TRBD2. The germline gives CDR1 MNHEY, CDR2 SVGAGI. V shed 2 bases and J 3 bases; nucleotides not matched to a gene: 2. The CDR3 spans 14 residues. The CDR3 DNA is TGTGCCAGCAGTTACCTAGCGGATACAGATACGCAGTATTTT. This encodes CASSYLADTDTQYF.

The rearrangement links TRBV9 to TRBJ2-3; 14 positions agree with TRBD2. This CDR3 has 21 residues. Germline V gene sequence: CDR1 SGDLS, CDR2 YYNGEE. The trim removed 0 bases at V and 6 bases at J, leaving 18 bases unmatched. The CDR3, as DNA: TGTGCCAGCAGCGTAGTTTCCCCAAGAACGACTAGCGGGGGGGCAAAGGATACGCAGTATTTT. Translation: CASSVVSPRTTSGGAKDTQYF.

The chain employs TRBV5-1 and TRBJ2-7; perhaps D is TRBD1 or TRBD2 (5 bases each). V gave up 7 bases and J gave up 6 bases, with 17 bases separating them. The CDR3 runs to 13 residues. CDR1 is SGHRS and CDR2 is YFSETQ in the germline V gene. The CDR3 DNA follows: TGCGCCAGCTCGCCAGGGAGCCCTCGCGAGCAGTACTTC. Its translation: CASSPGSPREQYF.

This clonotype appeared a few times. This chain uses TRBV6-2 or TRBV6-3 with TRBJ1-6; unclear D gene. The germline V and J ends were trimmed by 4 bases and 0 bases, with 16 bases remaining between them. The CDR3 contains 18 residues. The germline gives CDR1 MNHEY, CDR2 SVGEGT. The CDR3 loop is CASSWPREASSYNSPLHF. The CDR3 nucleotides are TGTGCCAGCAGTTGGCCTCGTGAAGCGAGCTCCTATAATTCACCCCTCCACTTT.

The gene calls are TRBV25-1 and TRBJ2-5, with D perhaps given as TRBD1 or TRBD2 (5 bases each). The germline gives CDR1 MGHDK, CDR2 SYGVNS. The CDR3 is 13 residues long. Trimming took 3 bases from V and 3 from J, leaving 8 bases between them. The CDR3 protein is CASSDGTKETQYF. The CDR3 DNA follows: TGTGCCAGCAGTGACGGGACGAAAGAGACCCAGTACTTC. Full variable domain (rest looked up from reference TRBV25-1 and TRBJ2-5): EADIYQTPRYLVIGTGKKITLECSQTMGHDKMYWYQQDPGMELHLIHYSYGVNSTEKGDLSSESTVSRIRTEHFPLTLESARPSHTSQYLCASSDGTKETQYFGPGTRLLVL.